The present entry profiles one T cell receptor beta chain with its context. No antigen is known for it. Within one base of it there is no much larger clone, and no base qualities were kept. From the cysteine up to the phenylalanine, the CDR3 has a length of 16 residues. Of all the DNA, just the CDR3 is kept, 48 bases in frame from base 1. The germline V gene provides CDR1 MGHRA and CDR2 YSYEKL. V loses 4 bases of germline sequence and J loses 1 base, and the interval between the two ends is 16 bases. The sample's time point label, decoded: newly diagnosed GD, antithyroid drugs for less than 3 months. RNA was extracted from PBMCs in TRIzol for both TCR sequencing and RNA sequencing. The diagnosis of Graves' disease followed American Thyroid Association guidelines. Patients were recruited from an endocrinology department in Xi'an, China. Each patient gave around 9.2 milliliters of peripheral blood, collected in an EDTA anticoagulant tube. Ficoll Paque Plus density gradient separation was used to isolate PBMCs, and no additional T cell sorting was done. RNA quality was checked with an Agilent 2100 Bioanalyzer and agarose gel, and concentration with a NanoDrop 2000.

This entry comes from a study of regulatory T cells in long-lasting Graves disease (dated by TCRdb to the early 2020s). Study-level background: Antithyroid drugs had been taken for less than 3 months by newly diagnosed Graves' disease patients. A total of roughly 35 samples underwent TCR sequencing: some 13 from persistent and roughly 20 from newly diagnosed Graves' disease patients. This study used TCR sequencing and RNA sequencing of peripheral blood to compare persistent Graves' disease patients against newly diagnosed Graves' disease patients. The study took place in China and was registered as a clinical trial. The paper's findings and limits, for the study overall: Persistent disease showed preferential use of TRBV28, TRBJ1-2 and TRBJ2-5, whereas newly diagnosed disease favored TRBV20-1 and TRBJ2-1. Lower TCR Shannon entropy and fewer highly expanded clones were observed in persistent Graves' disease patients than in newly diagnosed patients, which suggested clonal expansion. Only the TCR beta chain was sequenced and analyzed. As a limitation, the authors acknowledged that the small sample size may reduce accuracy. The study examined only peripheral blood because the primary lesion, thyroid tissue, could not be accessed. Patients with persistent disease shared more public clonotypes (over 2,500) than newly diagnosed patients did (more than 900).

Library prep was done by multiplex PCR. For sequencing, an Illumina HiSeq 4000 was employed. CDR3 regions were amplified by Arm-PCR with iRepertoire HTBI primers to construct TCR beta libraries. Before sequencing, the PCR products went through gel purification. Concerning the study's data processing: Gene usage analysis of CDR3 amino acid clonotypes used the 50 to 70 TRBV and about 14 TRBJ segments found across samples. COPE and FqMerger were used to merge the filtered high-quality paired reads into contigs. BLAST was used to align contigs to the IMGT TRBV, TRBD and TRBJ reference genes, and CDR3 was defined following IMGT. Clonotypes above 0.1% frequency were classified as highly expanded clones. Repertoire diversity was measured by Shannon entropy, and V-J evenness by the Gini coefficient. A clonotype was considered public if more than one individual shared it. TCRdb reprocessing: public reads trimmed at Q25 with fastp, clones called with MiXCR, in-frame beta chains kept. Identical CDR3 proteins give one entry, which carries the most common genes and DNA. These V and J calls rely on TCRdb rather than the paper's analysis. Across this sample there are roughly 510,000 distinct CDR3 sequences, with roughly 15% seen only once. The top ten hold more than 10% of the sample.

This sample also belongs to another study, concerning T cells in Graves' hyperthyroidism and ophthalmopathy. The second paper states: Stable Graves' hyperthyroidism was defined as the absence of progression to ophthalmopathy over 18 months of follow-up. The hyperthyroidism patients were between 18 and 65 years old and newly diagnosed, with a disease duration of less than 2 months. The study excluded patients with uncontrolled infections, other autoimmune diseases, pregnancy or lactation. Diagnoses relied on clinical symptoms, serum thyroxine and TRAb, thyroid ultrasound and orbital computed tomography. The TCR CDR3 was subjected to a first round of RT-PCR using the HTBI primer set and the Qiagen OneStep RT-PCR kit. Blood samples also contained most of the expanded thyroid clonotypes (frequency above 0.001), which suggests that blood repertoires may reflect thyroid immune responses. A model built on a 13 V-J signature distinguished ophthalmopathy from stable hyperthyroidism, reaching roughly 88% sensitivity and approximately 81% specificity in cross-validation and 80%/75% in testing. In validation, the model predicted progression to ophthalmopathy a median of about 5.9 months before onset, with 70% to 71% sensitivity and just under 75% specificity. To identify distinguishing TCR V-J signatures, a discovery cohort of 100 patients was used, comprising 43 with Graves' ophthalmopathy and some 60 with stable Graves' hyperthyroidism. Whether ophthalmopathy could be predicted prospectively was tested in an independent validation cohort made up of fewer than 20 hyperthyroidism patients plus 17 patients who later progressed to ophthalmopathy. The 85 to 100 discovery patients were divided at random into training and test sets in a 7:3 ratio. Thyroid tissue and blood T-cell repertoires from more than 5 Graves' hyperthyroidism patients were also compared in the study. Following sampling, methimazole starting at 30 mg daily was given to hyperthyroidism patients, and high-dose intravenous methylprednisolone was given to ophthalmopathy patients. A second multiplex PCR round built the libraries, followed by size selection and purification. Paired-end sequencing of the libraries was performed with 100 bp reads on an Illumina HiSeq2000. Raw data were processed with SOAPnuke, discarding reads with adapters, uncalled bases, mean Phred below 15, or no exact constant-primer or identifier match. COPE v1.2.5 was used to merge high-quality paired reads, and clonotypes were defined as unique nucleotide sequences. MiTCR v1.1 was used to align the clonotypes against IMGT TRBV, TRBD and TRBJ reference segments. Only V-J combinations with frequency above 0.0001, covering roughly 99% of repertoires, were analysed. The TCS score was defined as the ratio of F50 (clonal expansion) to E x V (chaos), calculated using BLOSUM62-based TCRdist between CDR3 peptides within each V-J. Welch's t-statistics and random forest reduced fewer than 600 V-J features to 13, which were used in a naive Bayes classifier (R e1071). Sample size was not statistically predetermined, and investigators were not blinded to group allocation. According to the paper, TCR Vbeta CDR3 sequencing was carried out on around 140 peripheral blood samples, which came from about 45 ophthalmopathy, roughly 75 hyperthyroidism and about 17 progressor patients.

Sequenced material: peripheral blood mononuclear cells (PBMCs), taken at new diagnosis, from a patient treated with antithyroid drugs. The TCR originated in a man between 18 and 29 years old with Graves disease. Donor details come from another sample of the same person, matched by shared clones. The chain joins TRBV4-1 to TRBJ1-1; no D gene can be assigned with confidence. CDR3 loop: CASSPNKDRTNTEAFF. Read as DNA, the sequence is TGCGCCAGCAGCCCAAACAAGGACCGAACGAACACTGAAGCTTTCTTT.